The rows below give T cell receptor beta chains drawn from one sample of a study of blood T cell repertoires in COVID-19. TCRdb's table, derived via immunoSEQ multiplex PCR, lists solely in-frame clones and lacks some. Of 190,000 or so clones in the sample, roughly four fifths were seen once. The source material was PBMCs or T cells enriched from blood (not recorded which). Source of these receptors: a man aged 40-49 years who had recovered from COVID-19. The CDR3 runs from the conserved cysteine through the conserved F or W. The order of the fields is clone size, V gene, J gene, D gene, CDR3 DNA, CDR3 protein. The D gene is left open where the match is weak. Size values are once, few and many counts, or a class for expanded clones, and some rows have none.

.,TRBV25-1,TRBJ2-7,.,TGTGCCAGCAGTGAATTTGGGGGCACCTACGAGCAGTACTTC,CASSEFGGTYEQYF
few,TRBV18,TRBJ1-1,.,TGTGCCAGCTCACGAGTACAGGTCCAGAACACTGAAGCTTTCTTT,CASSRVQVQNTEAFF
.,TRBV6-2/TRBV6-3,TRBJ2-7,.,TGTGCCAGCAGTTCACAGGGTTACGAGCAGTACTTC,CASSSQGYEQYF
.,TRBV18,TRBJ2-7,TRBD1,TGTGCCAGCTCACCTTCGACAGGGCTGGGGTACGAGCAGTACTTC,CASSPSTGLGYEQYF
.,TRBV5-6,TRBJ2-3,.,TGTGCCAGCAGCTCTCCTAGCGCGGGAGATACGCAGTATTTT,CASSSPSAGDTQYF
.,TRBV19,TRBJ2-3,TRBD2,TGTGCCAGTAGTATACTACTAGCGGGACGCGCAGATACGCAGTATTTT,CASSILLAGRADTQYF
.,TRBV29-1,TRBJ1-2,TRBD1,TGCAGCGTTGAATCCCTGGGACAGGGGACTAACGGCTACACCTTC,CSVESLGQGTNGYTF
.,TRBV11-2,TRBJ2-3,.,TGTGCCAGCAGCTCGAGCTACACAGATACGCAGTATTTT,CASSSSYTDTQYF
once,TRBV5-8,TRBJ1-1,TRBD1,TGTGCCAGCAGCTTCCGGACAGGGGTGACTGAAGCTTTCTTT,CASSFRTGVTEAFF
.,TRBV2,TRBJ1-2,.,TGTGCCAGCAGTGCGGACAGCGTCTATGGCTACACTTTC,CASSADSVYGYTF
once,TRBV5-1,TRBJ2-7,TRBD1,TGCGCCAGCACCCCCGGGACAGGGTGGGAAGAGCAGTACTTC,CASTPGTGWEEQYF
.,TRBV5-1,TRBJ2-3,.,TGCGCCAGCAGCTTGGGAACTAGCAGAACAGATACGCAGTATTTT,CASSLGTSRTDTQYF
once,TRBV27,TRBJ1-4,TRBD1,TGTGCCAGCAGCCGAGGACAGGTGGGAGACATTGAAAAACTGTTTTTT,CASSRGQVGDIEKLFF
.,TRBV30,TRBJ1-2,.,TGTGCCTGGAGTGTACCGGGTTTCAGCTATGGCTACACCTTC,CAWSVPGFSYGYTF
.,TRBV6-2/TRBV6-3,TRBJ1-1,TRBD1,TGTGCCAGCAGTTACCCACGACAGGGCCCCACTGAAGCTTTCTTT,CASSYPRQGPTEAFF
.,TRBV7-2,TRBJ2-2,TRBD2,TGTGCCAGCAGACCCCCTGGGGGGGGGAACACCGGGGAGCTGTTTTTT,CASRPPGGGNTGELFF
.,TRBV9,TRBJ2-2,TRBD1,TGTGCCAGCAGCGTAGAGTCCGGGACAGTGAACACCGGGGAGCTGTTTTTT,CASSVESGTVNTGELFF
few,TRBV28,TRBJ1-5,TRBD1,TGTGCCAGCAGTGTGACAGGGAAAGGCAATCAGCCCCAGCATTTT,CASSVTGKGNQPQHF
.,TRBV11-2,TRBJ2-4,.,TGTGCCAGCAGCGCCAAGGGGGTAAACATTCAGTACTTC,CASSAKGVNIQYF
.,TRBV5-4,TRBJ1-1,TRBD1,TGTGCCAGCAGGCCTACAGGGGGAGGCACTGAAGCTTTCTTT,CASRPTGGGTEAFF